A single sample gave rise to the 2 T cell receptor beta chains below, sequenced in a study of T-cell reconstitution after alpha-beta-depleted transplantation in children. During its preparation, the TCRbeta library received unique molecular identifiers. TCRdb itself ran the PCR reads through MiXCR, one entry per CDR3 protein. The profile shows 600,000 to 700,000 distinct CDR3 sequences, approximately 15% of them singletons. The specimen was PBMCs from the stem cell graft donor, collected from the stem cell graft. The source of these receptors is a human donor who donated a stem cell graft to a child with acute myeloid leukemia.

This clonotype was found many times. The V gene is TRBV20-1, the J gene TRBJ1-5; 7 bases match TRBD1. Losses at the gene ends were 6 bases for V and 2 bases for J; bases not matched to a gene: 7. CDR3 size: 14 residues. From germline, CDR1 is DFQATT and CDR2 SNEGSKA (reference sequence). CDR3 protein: CSARQGIGNQPQHF. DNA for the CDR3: TGCAGTGCAAGACAGGGAATCGGCAATCAGCCCCAGCATTTT.

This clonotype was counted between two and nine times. The CDR3 bases are TGCAGTGCTAGAGGGGGCGGAGAACTAGGCAATCAGCCCCAGCATTTT. Protein: CSARGGGELGNQPQHF. V is TRBV20-1 and J is TRBJ1-5, with D maybe TRBD1 (5 bases). Trimming cost V 1 base and J 2 bases, with 15 bases left between them. CDR3 length: 16 amino acids. Germline V gene data show CDR1 as DFQATT and CDR2 as SNEGSKA (reference sequence).